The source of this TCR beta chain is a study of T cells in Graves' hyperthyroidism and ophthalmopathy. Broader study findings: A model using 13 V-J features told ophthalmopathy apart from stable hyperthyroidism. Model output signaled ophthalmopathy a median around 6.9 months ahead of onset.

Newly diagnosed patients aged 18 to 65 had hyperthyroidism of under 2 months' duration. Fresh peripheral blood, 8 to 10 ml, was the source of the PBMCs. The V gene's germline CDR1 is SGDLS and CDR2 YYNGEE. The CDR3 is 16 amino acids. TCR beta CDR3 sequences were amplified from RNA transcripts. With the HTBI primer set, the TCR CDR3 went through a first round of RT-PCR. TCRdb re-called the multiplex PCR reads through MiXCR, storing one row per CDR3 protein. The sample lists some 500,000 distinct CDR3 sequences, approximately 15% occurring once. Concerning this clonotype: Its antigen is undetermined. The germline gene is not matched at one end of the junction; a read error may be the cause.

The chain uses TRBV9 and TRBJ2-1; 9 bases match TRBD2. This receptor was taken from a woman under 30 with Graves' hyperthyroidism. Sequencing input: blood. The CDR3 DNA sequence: TGTGCCAACAGCCCACTCGGGCGGGAGGGCCGGAATGAGCAGTTCTTC. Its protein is CANSPLGREGRNEQFF.